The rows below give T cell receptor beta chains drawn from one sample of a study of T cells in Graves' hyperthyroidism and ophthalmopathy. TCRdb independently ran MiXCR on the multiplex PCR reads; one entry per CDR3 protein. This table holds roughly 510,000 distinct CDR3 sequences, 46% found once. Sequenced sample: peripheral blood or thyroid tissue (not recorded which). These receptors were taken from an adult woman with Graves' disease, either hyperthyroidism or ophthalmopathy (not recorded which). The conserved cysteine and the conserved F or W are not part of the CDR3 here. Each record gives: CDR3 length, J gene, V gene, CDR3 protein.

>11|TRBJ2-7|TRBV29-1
SVEGQEGDEQY
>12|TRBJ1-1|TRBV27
ASTPWGGGTEAF
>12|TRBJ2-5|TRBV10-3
AITKDRKQETQY
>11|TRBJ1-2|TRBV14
ASSQGRGDGYT
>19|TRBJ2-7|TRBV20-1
SATGTGGSSGSNLNSYEQY
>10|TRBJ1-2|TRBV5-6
ASSLASGADT
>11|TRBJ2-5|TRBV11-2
ASSKLAGGTQY
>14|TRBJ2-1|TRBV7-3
ASSPIVAGGFNEQF
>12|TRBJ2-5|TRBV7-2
ASSLGGKGGTQY
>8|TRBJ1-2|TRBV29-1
SVWDYGYT
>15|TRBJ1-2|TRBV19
ASSISFSRGLGDGYT